A selection of T cell receptor beta chains follows, all from one sample in a study of blood T cell repertoires in COVID-19. Sequencing used immunoSEQ multiplex PCR; TCRdb keeps in-frame clones, though not all of them. The sample holds 250,000 to 350,000 clones; 87% are singletons and the top ten take around 2.2%. Sample: peripheral blood. Receptor source: a woman between 45 and 60 years old who had recovered from COVID-19. Each CDR3 is given with its conserved first and last residue. Fields, in order: J gene, D gene, V gene, clone size, CDR3 protein, CDR3 DNA. D genes are given only for firm matches. Rows give clone size only sometimes, using once, few, many, or a class for an expanded clone.

>TRBJ2-5|.|TRBV2|.
CASSVEVLETQYF
TGTGCCAGCAGTGTAGAAGTGTTGGAGACCCAGTACTTC
>TRBJ1-4|TRBD1|TRBV6-1|.
CASSEGGTANEKLFF
TGTGCCAGCAGTGAAGGTGGGACAGCAAATGAAAAACTGTTTTTT
>TRBJ2-5|TRBD2|TRBV7-3|.
CASSFSPGGPKETQYF
TGTGCCAGCAGCTTTTCCCCGGGGGGGCCAAAAGAGACCCAGTACTTC
>TRBJ1-4|TRBD1|TRBV7-9|.
CASSQRGQEEKLFF
TGTGCCAGCAGTCAGAGGGGGCAGGAGGAAAAACTGTTTTTT
>TRBJ1-1|.|TRBV18|once
CASSRTDANTEAFF
TGTGCCAGCTCACGGACAGACGCGAACACTGAAGCTTTCTTT
>TRBJ1-1|TRBD1|TRBV5-1|.
CASSLTGVNTEAFF
TGCGCCAGCAGCTTGACAGGGGTAAACACTGAAGCTTTCTTT
>TRBJ2-2|.|TRBV30|many
CAWSVLDWVTGELFF
TGTGCCTGGAGTGTGCTAGATTGGGTTACCGGGGAGCTGTTTTTT
>TRBJ2-1|TRBD2|TRBV7-9|.
CASSSLPGTSGGYLGEQFF
TGTGCCAGCAGCTCCCTTCCCGGGACTAGCGGGGGGTACCTCGGTGAGCAGTTCTTC
>TRBJ2-3|.|TRBV28|once
CASSLDRTTDTQYF
TGTGCCAGCAGTTTAGACAGAACTACAGATACGCAGTATTTT
>TRBJ2-5|TRBD1|TRBV24-1|.
CATSDPGRDSQETQYF
TGTGCCACCAGTGACCCTGGCAGGGACAGCCAAGAGACCCAGTACTTC
>TRBJ1-2|TRBD1|TRBV5-1|.
CASSLGAGGYGYTF
TGCGCCAGCAGCTTGGGGGCAGGGGGCTATGGCTACACCTTC
>TRBJ2-7|.|TRBV18|.
CASSPRVGTDEQYF
TGTGCCAGCTCACCCCGGGTAGGGACTGACGAGCAGTACTTC
>TRBJ1-2|TRBD1|TRBV7-2|.
CASSLNADRFSYGYTF
TGTGCCAGCAGCTTAAATGCGGACAGGTTCAGCTATGGCTACACCTTC
>TRBJ1-6|.|TRBV6-1|few
CASSEGEGSYNSPLHF
TGTGCCAGCAGTGAAGGGGAGGGATCTTATAATTCACCCCTCCACTTT
>TRBJ2-3|.|TRBV30|.
CAWGLAGGLGDTQYF
TGTGCCTGGGGCCTCGCCGGGGGGCTTGGAGATACGCAGTATTTT
>TRBJ2-2|TRBD2|TRBV4-1|.
CASSHDPLGLPDTGELFF
TGCGCCAGCAGCCATGATCCCCTGGGACTACCCGACACCGGGGAGCTGTTTTTT
>TRBJ2-1|TRBD2|TRBV30|.
CAWSRGGNNEQFF
TGTGCCTGGAGTCGGGGGGGAAACAATGAGCAGTTCTTC
>TRBJ2-1|TRBD2|TRBV11-2|.
CASKGLASGGKYNEQFF
TGTGCCAGCAAGGGACTAGCCTCAGGGGGTAAATACAATGAGCAGTTCTTC
>TRBJ2-3|TRBD2|TRBV29-1|.
CSVSTGTSGSTVYF
TGCAGCGTTTCGACTGGGACTAGCGGGAGCACGGTGTATTTT
>TRBJ2-7|.|TRBV9|.
CASSVGGVTGEQYF
TGTGCCAGCAGCGTAGGCGGGGTCACGGGCGAGCAGTACTTC
>TRBJ2-2|TRBD1|TRBV5-1|.
CASSPGQGSTGELFF
TGCGCCAGCAGTCCGGGACAGGGATCAACCGGGGAGCTGTTTTTT
>TRBJ1-3|.|TRBV19|few
CATRMSSGNTIYF
TGTGCCACCCGTATGAGCTCTGGAAACACCATATATTTT
>TRBJ2-2|TRBD2|TRBV3-1/TRBV3-2|.
CASSRTSGRASGELFF
TGTGCCAGCAGCCGGACTAGCGGGAGGGCCTCGGGGGAGCTGTTTTTT
>TRBJ1-6|.|TRBV9|many
CASSVDGGYNSPLHF
TGTGCCAGCAGCGTAGACGGCGGCTATAATTCACCCCTCCACTTT
>TRBJ2-3|TRBD1|TRBV29-1|.
CSVGQPHTDTQYF
TGCAGCGTGGGACAGCCTCACACAGATACGCAGTATTTT
>TRBJ1-1|.|TRBV28|.
CASSTQAGPGTEAFF
TGTGCCAGCAGCACTCAGGCGGGGCCGGGCACTGAAGCTTTCTTT
>TRBJ2-1|TRBD1|TRBV19|.
CASSPSRTGNNEQFF
TGTGCCAGTAGTCCATCCCGGACAGGTAACAATGAGCAGTTCTTC
>TRBJ1-2|.|TRBV5-1|.
CASSLAERVYGYTF
TGCGCCAGCAGCTTGGCCGAACGGGTCTATGGCTACACCTTC
>TRBJ2-3|TRBD2|TRBV7-2|.
CASSLDQTSWDTQYF
TGTGCCAGCAGCTTAGATCAGACTAGCTGGGATACGCAGTATTTT
>TRBJ2-4|.|TRBV12-3/TRBV12-4|.
CASRDFRGTIQYF
TGTGCCAGCAGGGACTTCCGCGGGACCATTCAGTACTTC
>TRBJ2-7|.|TRBV13|.
CASSLTVREQYF
TGTGCCAGCAGCCTCACAGTTCGCGAGCAGTACTTC
>TRBJ1-1|.|TRBV5-1|.
CASSLDRNTEAFF
TGCGCCAGCAGCTTGGATAGGAACACTGAAGCTTTCTTT
>TRBJ1-2|TRBD1|TRBV7-2|.
CASSFRQGGIHYGYTF
TGTGCCAGCAGCTTCAGACAGGGAGGTATTCACTATGGCTACACCTTC
>TRBJ2-1|.|TRBV7-9|.
CASRRTGDEQFF
TGTGCCAGCAGACGGACTGGGGATGAGCAGTTCTTC
>TRBJ2-7|TRBD2|TRBV5-4|.
CASSGGTSGSRYEQYF
TGTGCCAGCAGCGGGGGGACTAGCGGGAGCAGGTACGAGCAGTACTTC
>TRBJ1-6|.|TRBV25-1|.
CASSGPYYNSPLHF
TGTGCCAGCAGTGGCCCCTACTATAATTCACCCCTCCACTTT
>TRBJ2-1|.|TRBV29-1|.
CSVDRGWEQFF
TGCAGCGTTGATCGCGGGTGGGAGCAGTTCTTC
>TRBJ1-2|TRBD1|TRBV30|.
CAWSPRDRGNYGYTF
TGTGCCTGGAGTCCAAGGGACAGGGGTAACTATGGCTACACCTTC
>TRBJ1-1|.|TRBV27|.
CASSPVLEVNTEAFF
TGTGCCAGCAGCCCCGTCTTGGAGGTGAACACTGAAGCTTTCTTT
>TRBJ2-1|TRBD2|TRBV28|.
CASSFSPFPSGGRAYYNEQFF
TGTGCCAGCAGTTTTAGTCCTTTCCCCTCCGGCGGGAGGGCCTACTACAATGAGCAGTTCTTC
>TRBJ2-3|TRBD2|TRBV5-8|.
CASSLGTSVGTDTQYF
TGTGCCAGCAGCTTGGGGACTAGCGTTGGCACAGATACGCAGTATTTT
>TRBJ2-4|.|TRBV19|.
CASSPRDRSGNIQYF
TGTGCCAGTAGTCCCCGAGACAGGTCCGGGAACATTCAGTACTTC
>TRBJ2-5|.|TRBV5-8|.
CASSLRRGWETQYF
TGTGCCAGCAGCTTGAGAAGGGGCTGGGAGACCCAGTACTTC
>TRBJ2-7|.|TRBV21-1|.
CASSPRQTTYYEQYF
TGTGCCAGCAGCCCCCGTCAAACTACTTACTACGAGCAGTACTTC
>TRBJ1-1|TRBD1|TRBV19|.
CASCPTGKNTEAFF
TGTGCCAGTTGCCCGACAGGGAAGAACACTGAAGCTTTCTTT